These T cell receptor beta chains were read from a single sample in a study of regulatory T cells in long-lasting Graves disease. MiXCR, applied by TCRdb to the multiplex PCR reads, yields one record per CDR3 protein. The table has about 540,000 distinct CDR3 sequences, about 13% seen once. The sample was also linked to a second study, of T cells in Graves' hyperthyroidism and ophthalmopathy.

The specimen comprised peripheral blood mononuclear cells (PBMCs), sampled at new diagnosis, from a patient treated with antithyroid drugs. These receptors were taken from a man aged 25-40 years with Graves disease. Each CDR3 is given with its conserved first and last residue. D genes are given only for firm matches. Size values are once, few and many counts, or a class for expanded clones, and some rows have none.

J | D | V | size | DNA | CDR3
TRBJ2-5 | NA | TRBV9 | many | TGTGCCAGCAGCGTAGGGTCGGCACGATGGTACCAAGAGACCCAGTACTTC | CASSVGSARWYQETQYF
TRBJ1-1 | NA | TRBV10-1 | many | TGCGCCAGCAGAGTAGAGCGAGTGGGCACTGAAGCTTTCTTT | CASRVERVGTEAFF
TRBJ2-1 | TRBD2 | TRBV9 | few | TGTGCCAGCAGCGAGCCGGGACTAGCGGGCCTTAAAGGAGAGCAGTTCTTC | CASSEPGLAGLKGEQFF
TRBJ2-7 | NA | TRBV20-1 | many | TGCAGTGCTAGAGGCCAGTCAGGCAGGGCCTACGAGCAGTACTTC | CSARGQSGRAYEQYF
TRBJ2-2 | NA | TRBV2 | many | TGTGCCAGCAGGAGTCAGGGGATCGGGACCGGGGAGCTGTTTTTT | CASRSQGIGTGELFF
TRBJ1-3 | NA | TRBV6-5 | many | TGTGCCAGCAGTTACTCGGGGGAATCTGGAAACACCATATATTTT | CASSYSGESGNTIYF
TRBJ1-5 | TRBD1 | TRBV13 | many | TGTGCCAGCAGCTCCGACAGGGGAAGTCAGCCCCAGCATTTT | CASSSDRGSQPQHF
TRBJ2-3 | NA | TRBV5-6 | NA | TGTGCCAGCAGCATTAGCGGAGGAGGGACAGATACGCAGTATTTT | CASSISGGGTDTQYF
TRBJ2-3 | TRBD2 | TRBV12-3/TRBV12-4 | many | TGTGCCAGCAGGAGACTAGCGGGATCCACAGATACGCAGTATTTT | CASRRLAGSTDTQYF
TRBJ2-1 | NA | TRBV7-9 | few | TGTGCCAGCAGCTTGGAGTACAGGGCCAATGAGCAGTTCTTC | CASSLEYRANEQFF
TRBJ2-2 | TRBD1 | TRBV2 | many | TGTGCCAGCAATCGAGGGGGCGGGAACACCGGGGAGCTGTTTTTT | CASNRGGGNTGELFF
TRBJ2-7 | NA | TRBV18 | many | TGTGCCAGCTCACCCTGGGACACCGAGCAGTACTTC | CASSPWDTEQYF
TRBJ2-3 | TRBD2 | TRBV7-8 | many | TGTGCCAGCAGCTTACACGGGACTAGCGGGAGGCTAATTGCAGATACGCAGTATTTT | CASSLHGTSGRLIADTQYF
TRBJ2-1 | NA | TRBV20-1 | many | TGCAGTGGGCGGACTGGACTTTACAATGAGCAGTTCTTC | CSGRTGLYNEQFF